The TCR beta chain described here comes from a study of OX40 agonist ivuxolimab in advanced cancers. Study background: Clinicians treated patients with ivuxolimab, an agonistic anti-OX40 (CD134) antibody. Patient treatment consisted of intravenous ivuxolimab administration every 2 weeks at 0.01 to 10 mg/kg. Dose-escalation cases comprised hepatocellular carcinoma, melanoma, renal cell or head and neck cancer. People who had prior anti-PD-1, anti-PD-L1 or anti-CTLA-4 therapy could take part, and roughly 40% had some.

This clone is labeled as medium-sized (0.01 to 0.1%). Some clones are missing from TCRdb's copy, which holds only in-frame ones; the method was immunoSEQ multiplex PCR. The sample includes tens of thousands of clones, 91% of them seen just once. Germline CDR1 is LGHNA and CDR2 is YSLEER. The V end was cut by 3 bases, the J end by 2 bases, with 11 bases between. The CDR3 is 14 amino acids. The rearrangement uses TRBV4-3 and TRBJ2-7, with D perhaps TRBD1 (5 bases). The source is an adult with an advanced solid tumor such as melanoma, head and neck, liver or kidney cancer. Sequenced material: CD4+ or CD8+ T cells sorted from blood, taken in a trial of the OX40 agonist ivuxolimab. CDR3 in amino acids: CASSHTTEAYEQYF. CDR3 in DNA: TGCGCCAGCAGCCACACGACAGAGGCCTACGAGCAGTACTTC.